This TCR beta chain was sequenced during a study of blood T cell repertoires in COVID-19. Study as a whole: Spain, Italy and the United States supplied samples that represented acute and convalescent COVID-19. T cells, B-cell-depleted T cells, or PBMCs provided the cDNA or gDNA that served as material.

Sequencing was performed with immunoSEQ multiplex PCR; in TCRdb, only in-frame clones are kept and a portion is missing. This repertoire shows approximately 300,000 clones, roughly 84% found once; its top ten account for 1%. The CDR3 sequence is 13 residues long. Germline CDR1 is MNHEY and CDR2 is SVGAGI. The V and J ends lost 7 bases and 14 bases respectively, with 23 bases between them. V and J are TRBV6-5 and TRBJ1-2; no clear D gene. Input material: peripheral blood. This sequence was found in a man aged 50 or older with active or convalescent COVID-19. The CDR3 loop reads CASIKEGGGIATF. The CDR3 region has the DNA TGTGCCAGCATAAAAGAGGGCGGTGGCATCGCGACCTTC.